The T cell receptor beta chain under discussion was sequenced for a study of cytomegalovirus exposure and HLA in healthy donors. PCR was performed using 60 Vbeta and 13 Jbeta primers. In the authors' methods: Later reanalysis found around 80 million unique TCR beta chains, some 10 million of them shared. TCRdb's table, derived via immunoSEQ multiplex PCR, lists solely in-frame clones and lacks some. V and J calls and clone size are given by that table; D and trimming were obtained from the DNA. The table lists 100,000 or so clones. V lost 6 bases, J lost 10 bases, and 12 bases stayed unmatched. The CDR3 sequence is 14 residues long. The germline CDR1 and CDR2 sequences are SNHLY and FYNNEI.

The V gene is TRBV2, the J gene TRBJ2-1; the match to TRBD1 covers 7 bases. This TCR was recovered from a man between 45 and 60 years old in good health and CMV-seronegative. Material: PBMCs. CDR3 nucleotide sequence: TGTGCCAGCAGCCGGGACAGCGCCCTTGGGGAGCAGTTCTTC. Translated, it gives CASSRDSALGEQFF.